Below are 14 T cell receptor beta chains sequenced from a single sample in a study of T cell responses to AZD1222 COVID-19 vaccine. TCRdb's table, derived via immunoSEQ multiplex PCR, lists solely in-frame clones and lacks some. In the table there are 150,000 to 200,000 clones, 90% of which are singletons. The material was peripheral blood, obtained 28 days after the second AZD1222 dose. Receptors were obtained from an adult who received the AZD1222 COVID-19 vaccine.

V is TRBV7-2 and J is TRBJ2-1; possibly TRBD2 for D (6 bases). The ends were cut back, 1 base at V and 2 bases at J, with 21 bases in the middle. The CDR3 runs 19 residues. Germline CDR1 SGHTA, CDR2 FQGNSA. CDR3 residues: CASSLERGYKVGAYNEQFF. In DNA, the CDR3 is TGTGCCAGCAGCTTAGAACGGGGGTACAAGGTGGGGGCCTACAATGAGCAGTTCTTC. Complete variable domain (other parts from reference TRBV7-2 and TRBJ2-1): GAGVSQSPSNKVTEKGKDVELRCDPISGHTALYWYRQSLGQGLEFLIYFQGNSAPDKSGLPSDRFSAERTGGSVSTLTIQRTQQEDSAVYLCASSLERGYKVGAYNEQFFGPGTRLTVL.

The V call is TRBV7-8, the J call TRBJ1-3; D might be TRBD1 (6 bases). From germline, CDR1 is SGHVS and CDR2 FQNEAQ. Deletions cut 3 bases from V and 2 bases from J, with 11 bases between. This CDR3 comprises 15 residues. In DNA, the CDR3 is TGTGCCAGCAGCTTTCCACAGGGAGCTGGAAACACCATATATTTT. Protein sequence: CASSFPQGAGNTIYF.

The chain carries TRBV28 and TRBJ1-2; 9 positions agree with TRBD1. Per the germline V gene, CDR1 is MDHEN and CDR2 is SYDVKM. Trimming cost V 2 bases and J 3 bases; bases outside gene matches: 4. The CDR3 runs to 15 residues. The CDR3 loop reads CASSLPDRGDYGYTF. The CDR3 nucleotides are TGTGCCAGCAGTTTACCGGACAGGGGTGACTATGGCTACACCTTC.

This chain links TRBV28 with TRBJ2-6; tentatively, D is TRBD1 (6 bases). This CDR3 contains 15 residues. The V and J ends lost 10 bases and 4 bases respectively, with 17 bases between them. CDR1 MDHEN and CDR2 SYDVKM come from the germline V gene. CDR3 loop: CATQDSIRGANVLTF. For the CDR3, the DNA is TGTGCCACACAGGACAGTATTAGGGGGGCCAACGTCCTGACTTTC.

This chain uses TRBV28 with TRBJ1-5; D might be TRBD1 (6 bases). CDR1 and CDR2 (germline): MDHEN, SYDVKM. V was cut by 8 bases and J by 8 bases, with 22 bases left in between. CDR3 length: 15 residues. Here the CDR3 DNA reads TGTGCCAGCGGTACGCCAGGACAGAATCTTAAGCCCCAGCATTTT. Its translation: CASGTPGQNLKPQHF.

The DNA for the CDR3 is TGTGCCAGCAACCAGTGGGGACCCAGCACAGATACGCAGTATTTT. Protein: CASNQWGPSTDTQYF. This chain joins TRBV6-5 and TRBJ2-3; D tentatively fits TRBD1 or TRBD2 (5 bases each). The V gene's germline CDR1 is MNHEY and CDR2 SVGAGI. The ends were cut back, 7 bases at V and 0 bases at J, with 14 bases in the middle. This CDR3 is built from 15 residues.

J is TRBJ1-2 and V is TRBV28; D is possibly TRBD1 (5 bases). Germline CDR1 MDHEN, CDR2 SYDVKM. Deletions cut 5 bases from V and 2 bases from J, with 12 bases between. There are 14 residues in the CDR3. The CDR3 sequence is CASSAPGLNYGYTF. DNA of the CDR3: TGTGCCAGCAGTGCGCCGGGACTGAACTATGGCTACACCTTC.

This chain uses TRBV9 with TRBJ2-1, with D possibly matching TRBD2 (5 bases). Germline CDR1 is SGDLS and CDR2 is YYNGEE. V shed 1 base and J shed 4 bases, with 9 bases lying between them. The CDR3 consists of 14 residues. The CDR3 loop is CASSVPGIYNEQFF. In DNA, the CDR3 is TGTGCCAGCAGCGTACCGGGGATTTACAATGAGCAGTTCTTC.

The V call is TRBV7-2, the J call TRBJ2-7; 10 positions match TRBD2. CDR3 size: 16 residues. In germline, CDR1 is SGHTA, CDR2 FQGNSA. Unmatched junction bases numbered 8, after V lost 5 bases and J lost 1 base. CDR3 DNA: TGTGCCAGCAGCCCGGCAGCGGGGGGGCGGTCCTACGAGCAGTACTTC. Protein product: CASSPAAGGRSYEQYF.

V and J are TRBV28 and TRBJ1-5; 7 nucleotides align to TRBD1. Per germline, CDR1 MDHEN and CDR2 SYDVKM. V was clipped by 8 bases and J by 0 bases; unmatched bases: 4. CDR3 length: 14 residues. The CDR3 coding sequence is TGTGCCAGCCGTCCAGGGGGTAGCAATCAGCCCCAGCATTTT. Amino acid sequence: CASRPGGSNQPQHF.

The DNA of the CDR3 is TGTGCCAGCAGCCCGGACGGGGGAAATAGCAATCAGCCCCAGCATTTT. Its translation: CASSPDGGNSNQPQHF. The chain has TRBV5-4 and TRBJ1-5; D may be TRBD1 (5 bases). Trimming took 4 bases from V and 0 from J, leaving 14 bases between them. Per the germline V gene, CDR1 is SGHNT and CDR2 is YYREEE (reference sequence). The CDR3 sequence is 16 residues long.

The CDR3 DNA is TGTGCCAGTAGTACACAAATCGCAGGTTTTGGGGGGCGATCTGGCAATCAGCCCCAGCATTTT. As protein: CASSTQIAGFGGRSGNQPQHF. The chain joins TRBV19 to TRBJ1-5; weak D call: TRBD1 (6 bases). V lost 4 bases and J 2 bases, leaving 30 bases between the germline ends. The CDR3 runs 21 residues. CDR1 LNHDA and CDR2 SQIVND come from the germline V gene (reference sequence).

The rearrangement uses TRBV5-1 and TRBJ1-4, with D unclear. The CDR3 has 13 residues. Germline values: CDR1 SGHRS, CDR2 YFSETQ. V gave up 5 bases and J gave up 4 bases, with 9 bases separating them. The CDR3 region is CASSLQNNEKLFF. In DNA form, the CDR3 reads TGCGCCAGCAGTCTACAAAATAATGAAAAACTGTTTTTT.

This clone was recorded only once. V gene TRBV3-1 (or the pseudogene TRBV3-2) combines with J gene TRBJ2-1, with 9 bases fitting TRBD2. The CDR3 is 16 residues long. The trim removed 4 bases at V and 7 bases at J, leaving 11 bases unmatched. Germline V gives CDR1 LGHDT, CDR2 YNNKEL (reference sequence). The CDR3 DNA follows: TGTGCCAGCAGCCTCTGGATCGGGACTAGCACGAATGAGCAGTTCTTC. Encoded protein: CASSLWIGTSTNEQFF.